Described below is a single TCR beta chain sequence and its context. No cognate antigen has been identified for it. Base qualities were left out, and no much larger clone turns up one base away. The data originate from a study of control samples from healthy donors and cancer patients (dated by TCRdb to 2019 to 2021). Library construction relied on the immunoSEQ multiplex PCR assay. The table was pulled from immuneACCESS by TCRdb, which kept in-frame rearrangements only. Such tables lose some clones; where checked, under half of the loss comes from unresolved V genes, and the rest has no known cause. The sample table holds roughly 63,000 clones, of which roughly 89% were seen once. Under 7% of the sample is held by the ten biggest clonotypes. The receptor was isolated from a man in his 60s with colorectal cancer. Source material: PBMCs.

The CDR3 sequence is CASSAAGAEAFF. The nucleotide sequence reads as follows: TGTGCCAGCAGCGCGGCAGGGGCTGAAGCTTTCTTT. Rearrangement joined TRBV3-1 (or the pseudogene TRBV3-2) to TRBJ1-1; TRBD1 could be the D gene, as 6 bases match. A distance of 10 bases separates the germline ends of V and J, which lose 5 bases and 6 bases respectively. The CDR3 sequence holds 12 residues, the cysteine and phenylalanine included. The CDR3 DNA has 36 bases and is translated from base 1. CDR1 and CDR2, looked up from the germline V gene (reference sequence), are LGHDT and YNNKEL.